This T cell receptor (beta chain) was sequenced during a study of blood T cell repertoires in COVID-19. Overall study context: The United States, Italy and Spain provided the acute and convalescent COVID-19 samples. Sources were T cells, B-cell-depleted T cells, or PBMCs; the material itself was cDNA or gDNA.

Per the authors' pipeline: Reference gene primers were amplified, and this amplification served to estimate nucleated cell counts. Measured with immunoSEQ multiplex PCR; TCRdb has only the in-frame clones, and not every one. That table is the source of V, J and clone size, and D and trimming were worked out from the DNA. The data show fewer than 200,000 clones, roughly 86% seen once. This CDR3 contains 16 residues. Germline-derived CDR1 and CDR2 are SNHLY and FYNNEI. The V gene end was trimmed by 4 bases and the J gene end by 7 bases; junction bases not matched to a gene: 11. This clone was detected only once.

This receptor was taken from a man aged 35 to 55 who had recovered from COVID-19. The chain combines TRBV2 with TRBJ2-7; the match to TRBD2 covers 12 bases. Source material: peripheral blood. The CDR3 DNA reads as TGTGCCAGCAGTGCCTTCAGACTAGCGGGAGATCGGGAGCAGTACTTC. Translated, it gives CASSAFRLAGDREQYF.